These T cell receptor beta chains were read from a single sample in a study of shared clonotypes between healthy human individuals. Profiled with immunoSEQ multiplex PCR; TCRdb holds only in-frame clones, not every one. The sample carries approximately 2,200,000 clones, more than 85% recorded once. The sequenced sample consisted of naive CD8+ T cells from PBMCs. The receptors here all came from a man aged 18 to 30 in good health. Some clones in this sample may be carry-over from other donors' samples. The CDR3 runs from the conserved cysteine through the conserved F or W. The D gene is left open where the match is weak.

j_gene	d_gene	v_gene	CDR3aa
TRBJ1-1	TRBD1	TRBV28	CASRDRGNTEAFF
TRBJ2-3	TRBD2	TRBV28	CASRPLGGRTDTQYF
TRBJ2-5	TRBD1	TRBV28	CASRQGTRETQYF
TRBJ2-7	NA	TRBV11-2	CASSSRQESSYEQYF
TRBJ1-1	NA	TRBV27	CASSFVIHTEAFF
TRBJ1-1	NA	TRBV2	CASSVFGGRTEAFF
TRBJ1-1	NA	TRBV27	CASSLVLDTEAFF
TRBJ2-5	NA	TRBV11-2	CASSKLVRPYETQYF
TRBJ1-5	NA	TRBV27	CASRVGNQPQHF
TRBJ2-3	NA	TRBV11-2	CASSVDSGRTDTQYF
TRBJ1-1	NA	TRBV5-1	CASSLVVREGGGTEAFF
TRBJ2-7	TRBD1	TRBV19	CASSTTGDGTSYEQYF
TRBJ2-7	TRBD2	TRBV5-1	CASSPASGRSEQYF
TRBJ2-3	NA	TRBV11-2	CASSSPEGGGNTDTQYF
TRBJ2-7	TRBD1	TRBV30	CAWSVPTGVPYEQYF
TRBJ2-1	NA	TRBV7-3	CASSHTVGGAQYEQFF
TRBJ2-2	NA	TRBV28	CASSPGLPAGELFF
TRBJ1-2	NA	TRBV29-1	CSADPGFHYGYTF
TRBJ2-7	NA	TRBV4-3	CASSQDRVGRDEQYF
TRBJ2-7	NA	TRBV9	CASSPRPALHEQYF
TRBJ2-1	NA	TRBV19	CASSIASSPSYNEQFF
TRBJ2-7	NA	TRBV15	CATSRTIAVTSGEQYF
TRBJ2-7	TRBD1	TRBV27	CASSIRDRGLYEQYF
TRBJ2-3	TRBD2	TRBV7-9	CASSKLAGGGTDTQYF
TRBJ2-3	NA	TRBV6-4	CASSDSRSPDTQYF
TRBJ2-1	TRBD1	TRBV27	CASSLRQGDNEQFF
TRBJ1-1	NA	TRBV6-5	CASSYYPGEGSAEAFF
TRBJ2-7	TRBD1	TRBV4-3	CASSHGQGGEQYF
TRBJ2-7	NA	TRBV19	CASNPRWGFGEQYF
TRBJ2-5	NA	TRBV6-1	CASSEGQRETQYF
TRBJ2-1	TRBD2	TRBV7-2	CASSSLAGVVGEQFF
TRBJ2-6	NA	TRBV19	CASSSRAGANVLTF
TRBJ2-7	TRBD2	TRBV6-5	CASRAGLAGPEQYF
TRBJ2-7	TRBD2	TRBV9	CASSSSGSGREQYF
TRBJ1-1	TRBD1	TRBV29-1	CSVELRDRWDKAFF
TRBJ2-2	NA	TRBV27	CASSLGLKKVGTGELFF
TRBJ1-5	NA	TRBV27	CASSPTGYQPQHF
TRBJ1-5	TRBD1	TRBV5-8	CASTLDAGTVGNQPQHF
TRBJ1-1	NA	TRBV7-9	CASSVGTVVDTEAFF
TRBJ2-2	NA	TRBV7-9	CASSTGASANGELFF
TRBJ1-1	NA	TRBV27	CASSLGGASTEAFF
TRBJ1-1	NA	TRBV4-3	CASSQDRGWRADTEAFF
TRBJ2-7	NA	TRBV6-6	CASTLGGGYEQYF
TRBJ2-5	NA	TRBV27	CASSSNVETQYF
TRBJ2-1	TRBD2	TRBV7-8	CASSSTLAGGGPEQFF
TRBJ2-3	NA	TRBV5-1	CASSLDNTDTQYF
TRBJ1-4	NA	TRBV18	CASSPKAGATNEKLFF
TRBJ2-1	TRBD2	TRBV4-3	CASSRSLGGIREQFF
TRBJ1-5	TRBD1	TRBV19	CASSIPTGTLSNQPQHF
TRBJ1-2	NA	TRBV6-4	CASSDTSDPLQGPNYGYTF
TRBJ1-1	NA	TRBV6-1	CASSESGRWTEAFF
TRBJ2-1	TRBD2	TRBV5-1	CASSLAGLAGELFF